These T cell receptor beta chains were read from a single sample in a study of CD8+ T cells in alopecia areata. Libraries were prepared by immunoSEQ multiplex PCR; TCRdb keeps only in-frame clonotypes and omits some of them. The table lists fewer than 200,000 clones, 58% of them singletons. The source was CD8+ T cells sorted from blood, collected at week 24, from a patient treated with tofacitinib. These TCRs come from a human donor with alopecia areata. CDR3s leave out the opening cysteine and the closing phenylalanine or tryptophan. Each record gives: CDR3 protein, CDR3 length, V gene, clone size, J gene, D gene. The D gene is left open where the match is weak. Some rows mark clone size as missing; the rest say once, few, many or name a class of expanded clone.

cdr3_aa: ASRQPSYEQY
cdr3_length: 10
v_call: TRBV2
clone_size: NA
j_call: TRBJ2-7
d_call: NA

cdr3_aa: ASSHLAPVVGTEAF
cdr3_length: 14
v_call: TRBV7-2
clone_size: NA
j_call: TRBJ1-1
d_call: NA

cdr3_aa: ASSQNRREQY
cdr3_length: 10
v_call: TRBV4-1
clone_size: few
j_call: TRBJ2-7
d_call: NA

cdr3_aa: ASSFPSPYEQY
cdr3_length: 11
v_call: TRBV5-5
clone_size: NA
j_call: TRBJ2-7
d_call: NA

cdr3_aa: AWEWVNTEAF
cdr3_length: 10
v_call: TRBV30
clone_size: NA
j_call: TRBJ1-1
d_call: NA

cdr3_aa: SVQVSGTEAF
cdr3_length: 10
v_call: TRBV29-1
clone_size: NA
j_call: TRBJ1-1
d_call: NA

cdr3_aa: ASSSGGANTEAF
cdr3_length: 12
v_call: TRBV7-2
clone_size: NA
j_call: TRBJ1-1
d_call: TRBD1

cdr3_aa: ASSPFDAEAF
cdr3_length: 10
v_call: TRBV7-9
clone_size: few
j_call: TRBJ1-1
d_call: NA

cdr3_aa: SVEDTNGYT
cdr3_length: 9
v_call: TRBV29-1
clone_size: NA
j_call: TRBJ1-2
d_call: NA

cdr3_aa: ASIEGFTSTDTQY
cdr3_length: 13
v_call: TRBV7-9
clone_size: once
j_call: TRBJ2-3
d_call: NA

cdr3_aa: ASSQGPTGDGYT
cdr3_length: 12
v_call: TRBV4-1
clone_size: many
j_call: TRBJ1-2
d_call: TRBD1

cdr3_aa: SAPAGEQF
cdr3_length: 8
v_call: TRBV20-1
clone_size: NA
j_call: TRBJ2-1
d_call: NA

cdr3_aa: ASSPSTGSGEAF
cdr3_length: 12
v_call: TRBV25-1
clone_size: few
j_call: TRBJ1-1
d_call: NA

cdr3_aa: AVGDGTQY
cdr3_length: 8
v_call: TRBV2
clone_size: few
j_call: TRBJ2-3
d_call: NA

cdr3_aa: ASSRNRAEAF
cdr3_length: 10
v_call: TRBV5-6
clone_size: once
j_call: TRBJ1-1
d_call: NA

cdr3_aa: AWSDRGWDTEAF
cdr3_length: 12
v_call: TRBV30
clone_size: NA
j_call: TRBJ1-1
d_call: TRBD1

cdr3_aa: ASFPGANTGELF
cdr3_length: 12
v_call: TRBV6-1
clone_size: NA
j_call: TRBJ2-2
d_call: NA

cdr3_aa: AISAPNRDRDSDRETQY
cdr3_length: 17
v_call: TRBV10-3
clone_size: NA
j_call: TRBJ2-5
d_call: TRBD1

cdr3_aa: ASSGGQTYEQY
cdr3_length: 11
v_call: TRBV2
clone_size: NA
j_call: TRBJ2-7
d_call: NA

cdr3_aa: ASSLVGGLLNTEAF
cdr3_length: 14
v_call: TRBV27
clone_size: few
j_call: TRBJ1-1
d_call: NA

cdr3_aa: ASSGAETYGYT
cdr3_length: 11
v_call: TRBV2
clone_size: few
j_call: TRBJ1-2
d_call: NA

cdr3_aa: ASSLGMAGGAVF
cdr3_length: 12
v_call: TRBV27
clone_size: NA
j_call: TRBJ2-2
d_call: NA

cdr3_aa: ATSRDLAGGETQY
cdr3_length: 13
v_call: TRBV15
clone_size: NA
j_call: TRBJ2-5
d_call: TRBD1

cdr3_aa: AGGRVGNTEAF
cdr3_length: 11
v_call: TRBV2
clone_size: few
j_call: TRBJ1-1
d_call: NA

cdr3_aa: ASSDGNSGNTIY
cdr3_length: 12
v_call: TRBV2
clone_size: NA
j_call: TRBJ1-3
d_call: NA

cdr3_aa: ASSLEAGDRETQY
cdr3_length: 13
v_call: TRBV5-1
clone_size: few
j_call: TRBJ2-5
d_call: TRBD2

cdr3_aa: ASKPPGTRMNQPQH
cdr3_length: 14
v_call: TRBV25-1
clone_size: NA
j_call: TRBJ1-5
d_call: NA

cdr3_aa: SVETWKSERSSYEQY
cdr3_length: 15
v_call: TRBV29-1
clone_size: few
j_call: TRBJ2-7
d_call: NA

cdr3_aa: ASSSTGAEGQPQH
cdr3_length: 13
v_call: TRBV6-5
clone_size: NA
j_call: TRBJ1-5
d_call: TRBD1

cdr3_aa: ASTVIGPYNSPLH
cdr3_length: 13
v_call: TRBV6-5
clone_size: NA
j_call: TRBJ1-6
d_call: NA

cdr3_aa: ASSQDRRGAVGGYT
cdr3_length: 14
v_call: TRBV14
clone_size: NA
j_call: TRBJ1-2
d_call: NA

cdr3_aa: ASSLLQGALNEQF
cdr3_length: 13
v_call: TRBV27
clone_size: NA
j_call: TRBJ2-1
d_call: TRBD1

cdr3_aa: ASSTTENTEAF
cdr3_length: 11
v_call: TRBV6-6
clone_size: NA
j_call: TRBJ1-1
d_call: NA

cdr3_aa: ASSMGLTEAF
cdr3_length: 10
v_call: TRBV5-1
clone_size: few
j_call: TRBJ1-1
d_call: NA

cdr3_aa: ASSLNRGKETQY
cdr3_length: 12
v_call: TRBV27
clone_size: NA
j_call: TRBJ2-5
d_call: TRBD1

cdr3_aa: ASSLGQGPTEAF
cdr3_length: 12
v_call: TRBV7-2
clone_size: NA
j_call: TRBJ1-1
d_call: NA

cdr3_aa: ASSLEAPPGETQY
cdr3_length: 13
v_call: TRBV7-8
clone_size: NA
j_call: TRBJ2-5
d_call: NA

cdr3_aa: ASSSMVDHYEQY
cdr3_length: 12
v_call: TRBV13
clone_size: NA
j_call: TRBJ2-7
d_call: NA

cdr3_aa: ASSSANANNEQF
cdr3_length: 12
v_call: TRBV27
clone_size: few
j_call: TRBJ2-1
d_call: NA

cdr3_aa: SVGEGPYEQY
cdr3_length: 10
v_call: TRBV29-1
clone_size: NA
j_call: TRBJ2-7
d_call: TRBD2

cdr3_aa: ATLWGYEQY
cdr3_length: 9
v_call: TRBV25-1
clone_size: few
j_call: TRBJ2-7
d_call: NA

cdr3_aa: ASSQPGTNNEQF
cdr3_length: 12
v_call: TRBV14
clone_size: NA
j_call: TRBJ2-1
d_call: NA

cdr3_aa: ASSQLKRDRFSPLH
cdr3_length: 14
v_call: TRBV4-1
clone_size: NA
j_call: TRBJ1-6
d_call: TRBD1

cdr3_aa: ASSHRGVLF
cdr3_length: 9
v_call: TRBV7-9
clone_size: few
j_call: TRBJ1-4
d_call: TRBD1

cdr3_aa: ASSWVPGELF
cdr3_length: 10
v_call: TRBV6-5
clone_size: few
j_call: TRBJ2-2
d_call: NA

cdr3_aa: ASSYGDEQY
cdr3_length: 9
v_call: TRBV5-1
clone_size: NA
j_call: TRBJ2-7
d_call: NA